A single sample is the source of the 17 T cell receptor beta chains below, sequenced in a study of T cells in Graves' hyperthyroidism and ophthalmopathy. The investigators amplified TCR beta CDR3 regions from RNA transcripts. The study used the HTBI primer set for a first-round RT-PCR of the TCR CDR3. TCRdb fed the multiplex PCR reads into MiXCR, producing one record per CDR3 protein. The data contain 800,000 or so distinct CDR3 sequences, over 35% of them singletons. The sample comprised blood. All receptors derive from a man aged 18 to 30 with Graves' hyperthyroidism.

This chain links TRBV11-1 with TRBJ1-3; unclear D gene. The CDR3 is made up of 16 amino acids. Germline CDR1 reads SGHAT; CDR2 reads FQDESV (reference sequence). V dropped 5 bases and J dropped 0 bases, with 14 bases sitting between them. This CDR3 is CASSHSRAFSGNTIYF. The CDR3 nucleotides are TGTGCCAGCAGCCATAGTAGGGCTTTCTCTGGAAACACCATATATTTT.

This clonotype has only a few counts. The gene calls are TRBV6-5 and TRBJ2-7; the D gene could be TRBD1 or TRBD2 (5 bases each). Trimming removed 5 bases at V and 3 bases at J, with 14 bases between. Germline CDR1 reads MNHEY; CDR2 reads SVGAGI. The CDR3 is 14 residues long. The CDR3 DNA is TGTGCCAGCAGTGAGGGACGTGGGTACTACGAGCAGTACTTC. It specifies CASSEGRGYYEQYF.

A note on this clonotype: This may stem from a read error, because a much larger clone lies one nucleotide away. V and J are TRBV20-1 and TRBJ2-7; unclear D gene. The CDR3 is 12 residues long. In germline, CDR1 is DFQATT, CDR2 SNEGSKA (reference sequence). CDR3 residues: CSARSRFHERYF. CDR3 in DNA: TGCAGTGCTAGGTCCAGGTTCCACGAGCGGTACTTC.

The chain recombines TRBV12-3 or TRBV12-4 with TRBJ1-5, with D uncertain. Trimming took 5 bases from V and 5 from J, leaving 19 bases between them. The CDR3 spans 16 residues. CDR3 sequence reads: CASSLRFKRADQPQHF. The CDR3 bases are TGTGCCAGCAGTCTACGTTTTAAAAGGGCAGATCAGCCCCAGCATTTT.

This clonotype appeared many times. The chain combines TRBV19 with TRBJ1-5, with D possibly TRBD1 on 5 matching bases. Looked up from germline, CDR1 is LNHDA and CDR2 is SQIVND (reference sequence). V was cut by 11 bases and J by 3 bases, with 17 bases left in between. This CDR3 contains 14 residues. CDR3 bases: TGTGCCTCCAACCAGGGAGCTAACAATCAGCCCCAGCATTTT. It is translated as CASNQGANNQPQHF.

Details on this clonotype: One end of the junction does not line up with germline, which may come from a read error. This chain joins TRBV7-9 and TRBJ1-2, with 7 nucleotides matching TRBD1. This CDR3 contains 14 residues. Per the germline V gene, CDR1 is SEHNR and CDR2 is FQNEAQ (reference sequence). CDR3 amino acids: CASSREGAAGGYTF. The DNA of the CDR3 is TGCGCCAGCAGCCGAGAGGGGGCGGCTGGGGGCTACACCTTC.

This clonotype was found many times. J is TRBJ1-2 and V is TRBV15, with a weak D call TRBD1 (5 bases). Looked up from germline, CDR1 is LNHNV and CDR2 is YYDKDF (reference sequence). This CDR3 comprises 14 residues. V dropped 0 bases and J dropped 7 bases, with 12 bases sitting between them. The CDR3 loop is CATSRDVQGAGYTF. DNA of the CDR3: TGTGCCACCAGCAGAGATGTGCAGGGAGCTGGCTACACCTTC.

This clonotype was seen repeatedly, ten times or more. The chain links TRBV19 to TRBJ1-1; D is unresolved. Per germline, CDR1 LNHDA and CDR2 SQIVND (reference sequence). The V gene lost 10 bases and the J gene lost 5 bases, with 11 bases spanning the gap. The CDR3 is 11 amino acids. The CDR3 coding sequence is TGTGCCATCGACGGAGGGACTGAAGCTTTCTTT. It codes for CAIDGGTEAFF.

For this clonotype: A much larger clone lies one base from this, so it may be a read error. The V gene is TRBV7-9, the J gene TRBJ2-6, with D possibly called TRBD1 or TRBD2 (5 bases each). This CDR3 is 15 amino acids long. CDR1 is SEHNR, CDR2 FQNEAQ, per germline (reference sequence). Here the CDR3 DNA reads TGTGCCAGCAGCCCCCTAGGGCGAGGGGCCAACATCCTGACTTTC. This encodes CASSPLGRGANILTF.

The V gene is TRBV6-5, the J gene TRBJ1-2; D perhaps matches TRBD1 (6 bases). Trimming removed 5 bases from V and 4 bases from J, with 14 bases in between. Germline loops: CDR1 MNHEY, CDR2 SVGAGI. The CDR3 length is 14 residues. The CDR3 bases are TGTGCCAGCAGTACCAGGGGCGCGGGCTATGGCTACACCTTC. It codes for CASSTRGAGYGYTF.

This clonotype was picked up a small number of times. The chain has TRBV25-1 and TRBJ1-2; D is undetermined. The germline V gene has CDR1 MGHDK and CDR2 SYGVNS. This CDR3 has 14 residues. Trimming cost V 4 bases and J 5 bases, with 14 bases left between them. CDR3 nucleotides: TGTGCCAGCAGTGCAATTGAAGGGAGGTATGGCTACACCTTC. Encoded protein: CASSAIEGRYGYTF.

The chain joins TRBV9 to TRBJ1-6; unclear D gene. The CDR3 contains 15 residues. V was pared by 4 bases and J by 6 bases, with 14 bases between. CDR1 SGDLS and CDR2 YYNGEE come from the germline V gene. The CDR3 bases are TGTGCCAGCAGCCACCACGACATCCTTAATTCACCCCTCCACTTT. It encodes CASSHHDILNSPLHF.

This clonotype showed up just once. The rearrangement joins TRBV5-1 to TRBJ1-3, with D uncertain. The ends were cut back, 4 bases at V and 2 bases at J, with 10 bases in the middle. Germline assignment: CDR1 SGHRS and CDR2 YFSETQ. The CDR3 runs to 14 residues. CDR3 loop: CASSDARAGNTIYF. The CDR3 nucleotides read TGCGCCAGCAGCGATGCAAGAGCTGGAAACACCATATATTTT.

This clonotype came up many times. The chain combines TRBV9 with TRBJ1-2; D is unresolved. V shed 0 bases and J shed 8 bases, with 8 bases lying between them. CDR3 size: 12 residues. Germline V gene lookup returns CDR1 SGDLS and CDR2 YYNGEE. This CDR3 is CASSVASGGYTF. CDR3 nucleotide sequence: TGTGCCAGCAGCGTAGCATCGGGCGGCTACACCTTC. The variable domain in full, completed from reference TRBV9 and TRBJ1-2, reads DSGVTQTPKHLITATGQRVTLRCSPRSGDLSVYWYQQSLDQGLQFLIQYYNGEERAKGNILERFSAQQFPDLHSELNLSSLELGDSALYFCASSVASGGYTFGSGTRLTVV.

This clonotype was observed many times. The J gene is TRBJ1-1, the V gene TRBV29-1; D call uncertain. Trimming cost V 6 bases and J 4 bases, with 18 bases left between them. CDR3 length: 14 residues. The germline V gene encodes CDR1 SQVTM and CDR2 ANQGSEA. In DNA, the CDR3 is TGCAGCGTCGCTCAGACGGCAGGCAGCACTGAAGCTTTCTTT. Protein sequence: CSVAQTAGSTEAFF.

This clonotype has just a few counts. The rearrangement joins TRBV6-5 to TRBJ2-7; TRBD2 agrees at 12 bases. The CDR3 loop spans 18 amino acids. From germline, CDR1 is MNHEY and CDR2 SVGAGI. After removal of 5 bases from V and 2 bases from J, the junction contained 13 bases not matched to a gene. The CDR3 reads CASSPHAGTSGWTYEQYF. The CDR3 coding sequence is TGTGCCAGCAGTCCACACGCCGGGACTAGCGGGTGGACCTACGAGCAGTACTTC.

The V and J genes are TRBV5-1 and TRBJ1-3, with a weak D call TRBD1 (6 bases). Trimming pared 3 bases from V and 4 bases from J, leaving 14 bases between. Germline V gene sequence: CDR1 SGHRS, CDR2 YFSETQ. The CDR3 extends over 15 amino acids. The CDR3 loop is CASSSGQLIGNTIYF. For the CDR3, the DNA is TGCGCCAGCAGCTCCGGACAGCTTATAGGAAACACCATATATTTT.